The clone carrying this T cell receptor (beta chain) was observed many times. These data are taken from a study of T cells in Graves' hyperthyroidism and ophthalmopathy. V was clipped by 6 bases and J by 2 bases; unmatched bases: 6. Germline V gives CDR1 SQVTM, CDR2 ANQGSEA. This CDR3 comprises 14 residues. RNA transcripts served as the template for amplifying TCR beta CDR3 regions. An initial round of RT-PCR targeting the TCR CDR3 relied on the HTBI primer set. MiXCR was run by TCRdb on the multiplex PCR reads, yielding one entry per CDR3 protein. In the table there are 350,000 or so distinct CDR3 sequences, over 20% of which are singletons.

The V call is TRBV29-1, the J call TRBJ2-5; TRBD1 aligns across 10 bases. Sequences were obtained from blood. The sequence was collected from a woman aged 45 to 65 with Graves' hyperthyroidism. CDR3 sequence reads: CSVRVDRGQETQYF. The DNA of the CDR3 is TGCAGCGTCCGAGTGGACAGGGGGCAAGAGACCCAGTACTTC.